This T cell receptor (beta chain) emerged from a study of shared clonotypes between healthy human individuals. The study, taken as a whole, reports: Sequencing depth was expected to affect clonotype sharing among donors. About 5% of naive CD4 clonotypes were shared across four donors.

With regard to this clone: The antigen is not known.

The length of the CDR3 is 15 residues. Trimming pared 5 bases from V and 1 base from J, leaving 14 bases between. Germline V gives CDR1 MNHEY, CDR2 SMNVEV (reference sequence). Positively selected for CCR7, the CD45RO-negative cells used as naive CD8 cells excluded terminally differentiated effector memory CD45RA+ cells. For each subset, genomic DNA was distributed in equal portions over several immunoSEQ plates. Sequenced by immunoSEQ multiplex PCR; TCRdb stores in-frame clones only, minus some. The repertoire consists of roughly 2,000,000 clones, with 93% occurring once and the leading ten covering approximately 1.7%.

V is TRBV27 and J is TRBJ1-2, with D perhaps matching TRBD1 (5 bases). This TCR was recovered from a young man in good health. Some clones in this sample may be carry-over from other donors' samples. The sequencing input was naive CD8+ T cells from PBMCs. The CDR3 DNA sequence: TGTGCCAGCAGTCCCCTAGAGGGGCGTAACTATGGCTACACCTTC. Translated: CASSPLEGRNYGYTF.